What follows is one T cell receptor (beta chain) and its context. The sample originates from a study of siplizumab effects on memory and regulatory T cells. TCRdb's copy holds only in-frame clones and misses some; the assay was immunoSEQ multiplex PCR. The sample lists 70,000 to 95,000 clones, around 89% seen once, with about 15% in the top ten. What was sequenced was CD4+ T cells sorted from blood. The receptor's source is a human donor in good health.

DNA of the CDR3: TGTGCCAGCAGCCCTCGGCCGGGCCGCTCCTACGAGCAGTACTTC. This sequence encodes CASSPRPGRSYEQYF. The chain carries TRBV11-3 and TRBJ2-7; no clear D. With 5 bases removed from V and 0 bases from J, the gap between germline ends came to 14 bases. The germline CDR1 and CDR2 sequences are SGHNT and YENEEA. This CDR3 has 15 amino acids.